This passage covers 13 T cell receptor beta chains from one sample sequenced in a study of CD8+CD57+ T cells in acquired aplastic anemia. An expansion of CD8+CD57+ cells by flow cytometry had been shown in patients chosen for sequencing. Using genomic DNA as the template, TCR beta VDJ and CDR3 profiling was carried out. In TCRdb, the reads were re-called with MiXCR into one record per CDR3 protein. The top ten hold about 42% of the sample, which has roughly 200,000 distinct CDR3 sequences, around 60% seen once. Sequencing was done on a sample of sorted CD4+, CD8+, or CD8+CD57+ T cells (not recorded which) from PBMCs. The receptors here all came from a human donor with aplastic anemia.

The chain employs TRBV13 and TRBJ2-2; D may be TRBD1 (5 bases). With 3 bases removed from V and 4 bases from J, the gap between germline ends came to 6 bases. Germline V lookup: CDR1 PRHDT, CDR2 FYEKMQ (reference sequence). The CDR3 is 13 amino acids. The CDR3 DNA sequence: TGTGCCAGCAGCTTCACAGGCACCGGGGAGCTGTTTTTT. Translating it yields CASSFTGTGELFF.

V usage is TRBV7-2 and J usage is TRBJ1-2; D not resolved. The CDR3 extends over 20 amino acids. Trimming cost V 1 base and J 1 base, with 25 bases left between them. Per germline, CDR1 SGHTA and CDR2 FQGNSA. For the CDR3, the DNA is TGTGCCAGCAGCTTAGGGGGTAGAACAGCCGTACCCCGGCTTAACTATGGCTACACCTTC. Translating it yields CASSLGGRTAVPRLNYGYTF.

In the case of this clonotype: The conserved phenylalanine or tryptophan normally closing the CDR3 is absent here, so this likely arose from a read error. The DNA is left out, because the CDR3 cannot be placed on it with certainty; the CDR3 is given as TCRdb lists it. J is TRBJ1-6 and V is TRBV27. Germline V gene data show CDR1 as MNHEY and CDR2 as SMNVEV (reference sequence). The CDR3 has 10 residues if both end residues are counted. Here the CDR3 reads CASSYRPSNL.

The V call is TRBV7-8, the J call TRBJ1-1; D is ambiguous. The germline CDR1 and CDR2 sequences are SGHVS and FQNEAQ. The CDR3 loop spans 10 amino acids. With 4 bases removed from V and 5 bases from J, the gap between germline ends came to 2 bases. The CDR3 spells CASSSTEAFF. In DNA form, the CDR3 reads TGTGCCAGCAGCTCTACTGAAGCTTTCTTT.

As to this clonotype: Since a much larger clone is just one base distant, this may be a read error. The V and J genes are TRBV4-1 and TRBJ2-1; 10 bases are shared with TRBD2. The germline gives CDR1 MGHRA, CDR2 YSYEKL. The CDR3 is 16 amino acids. The CDR3 reads CASSQDRAGGPDEQSF. The CDR3 DNA reads TGCGCCAGCAGCCAAGATCGAGCGGGGGGGCCTGATGAGCAGTCCTTC.

As concerns this clonotype: The junction does not match germline at one end; this may be a read error. V is TRBV2 and J is TRBJ1-1; no clear D gene. The CDR3 contains 16 residues. Germline V gives CDR1 SNHLY, CDR2 FYNNEI. The CDR3 sequence is CASSPLRAFMNTEVFF. Written as DNA, the CDR3 is TGTGCCAGCAGTCCTCTTCGTGCCTTTATGAACACTGAAGTTTTCTTT.

The J gene is TRBJ1-6, the V gene TRBV20-1, with TRBD1 as a possible D gene (6 bases). Germline CDR1 DFQATT, CDR2 SNEGSKA (reference sequence). This CDR3 has 14 residues. Trimming left V 3 bases short and J 8 bases short, with 14 bases between. The CDR3 DNA reads as TGCAGTGCTAGTAGGGCGGGGGCGGATTCACCCCTCCACTTT. It translates to CSASRAGADSPLHF.

The gene calls are TRBV2 and TRBJ2-7, with D uncertain. CDR3 length equals 13 residues. V dropped 3 bases and J dropped 2 bases, with 8 bases sitting between them. Germline loops: CDR1 SNHLY, CDR2 FYNNEI. DNA for the CDR3: TGTGCCAGCAGTGATGAGACCCCCTACGAGCAGTACTTC. Its translation: CASSDETPYEQYF.

The table lists this clonotype with many counts. The J gene is TRBJ2-7, the V gene TRBV19; D uncertain. The germline V and J ends were trimmed by 1 base and 5 bases, with 6 bases remaining between them. CDR1 and CDR2 from the germline V gene are LNHDA and SQIVND (reference sequence). CDR3 length equals 12 residues. The CDR3 here is CASSIGTNEQYF. CDR3 nucleotides: TGTGCCAGTAGTATAGGGACGAACGAGCAGTACTTC.

The chain combines TRBV15 with TRBJ2-7, with TRBD2 as a possible D gene (5 bases). Looked up from germline, CDR1 is LNHNV and CDR2 is YYDKDF (reference sequence). The V gene lost 3 bases and the J gene lost 12 bases, with 15 bases spanning the gap. This CDR3 contains 12 residues. The CDR3 region is CATSSGGVSPYF. The CDR3 DNA sequence: TGTGCCACCAGCAGTGGAGGAGTGTCTCCGTACTTC. Full variable domain (remainder filled in from reference TRBV15 and TRBJ2-7): DAMVIQNPRYQVTQFGKPVTLSCSQTLNHNVMYWYQQKSSQAPKLLFHYYDKDFNNEADTPDNFQSRRPNTSFCFLDIRSPGLGDTAMYLCATSSGGVSPYFGPGTRLTVT.

This clonotype showed up just once. This sequence joins TRBV6-6 and TRBJ1-1; D call uncertain. Trimming took 5 bases from V and 1 from J, leaving 20 bases between them. The germline CDR1 and CDR2 sequences are MNHNY and SVGAGI (reference sequence). The CDR3 consists of 17 residues. The CDR3 region is CASSLPRQIAENTEAFF. CDR3 bases: TGTGCCAGCAGTCTTCCCCGGCAGATTGCGGAGAACACTGAAGCTTTCTTT.

This sequence joins TRBV5-4 and TRBJ1-2; 7 nucleotides align to TRBD1. Per the germline V gene, CDR1 is SGHNT and CDR2 is YYREEE (reference sequence). The CDR3 extends over 14 amino acids. The V and J ends lost 1 base and 2 bases, in that order; junction bases with no gene match: 2. The CDR3 DNA reads as TGTGCCAGCAGCTTGCAGGGGGAAAACTATGGCTACACCTTC. Translation: CASSLQGENYGYTF.

The V and J genes are TRBV19 and TRBJ1-5, with TRBD1 matching 7 bases. This CDR3 spans 13 amino acids. J gave up 4 bases and V 10 bases, and 7 bases lay outside the gene matches. Germline V gives CDR1 LNHDA, CDR2 SQIVND (reference sequence). Here the CDR3 reads CATSGDRNQPQHF. Here the CDR3 DNA reads TGTGCCACCAGCGGGGACAGAAATCAGCCCCAGCATTTT.